Each of the 16 T cell receptor beta chains below was sequenced from the same sample in a study of vaccination and CD4 T cells after COVID-19 (dated by TCRdb to between 2021 and 2023). Library method: PCR. The reads were generated on an Illumina iSeq 100. TCR sequencing of DNA from cultured CD4+ T cells used the Oncomine TCR Beta short-read assay at the Johns Hopkins FTIC core. TCRdb reprocessing: public reads trimmed at Q25 with fastp, clones called with MiXCR, in-frame beta chains kept. Rows are unified per CDR3 protein, each entry keeping the most common DNA and genes. In all, the sample holds some 18,000 distinct CDR3 sequences, and just under 80% of those were seen once. About 17% of the sample lies in the top ten. The treatment or condition label, read with the paper, signifies: approximately nine-day PBMC culture with coronavirus spike peptide pools or control peptides (ViraFEST assay). These TCRs are of unknown antigen specificity.

Sequencing used CD4+ T cells from blood, cultured in vitro, obtained after SARS-CoV-2 vaccination. Receptors were obtained from a human donor who received a COVID-19 vaccine.

This clonotype was picked up one time. The chain combines TRBV7-6 with TRBJ2-3, with D hard to call. V lost 1 base to trimming and J lost 6 bases, with 8 bases between them. The CDR3 contains 13 residues. CDR1 SGHVS and CDR2 FNYEAQ come from the germline V gene. The CDR3 spells CASSLDAGDTQYF. The CDR3 DNA follows: TGTGCCAGCAGCTTAGATGCTGGGGATACGCAGTATTTT.

The V and J genes are TRBV7-8 and TRBJ2-2, with 8 bases aligning to TRBD2. The germline V gene has CDR1 SGHVS and CDR2 FQNEAQ. The CDR3 runs 19 residues. Trimming at V came to 4 bases and at J to 0 bases, leaving 13 bases not matched to a gene. The CDR3 protein is CASSWRLAGFRANTGELFF. CDR3 bases: TGTGCCAGCAGCTGGCGATTAGCGGGGTTTCGCGCGAACACCGGGGAGCTGTTTTTT.

V gene TRBV6-1 combines with J gene TRBJ2-7; perhaps TRBD2 as D (5 bases). V lost 6 bases and J lost 3, with 21 bases in between. The CDR3 extends over 16 amino acids. CDR1 MNHNS and CDR2 SASEGT come from the germline V gene. The CDR3 DNA reads TGTGCCAGCAGCAACCTTGACCTGGAGGCGCACTACGAGCAGTACTTC. This sequence encodes CASSNLDLEAHYEQYF.

The rearrangement joins TRBV27 to TRBJ1-6; TRBD1 matches at 10 bases. Trimming took 3 bases from V and 10 from J; bases not matched to a gene: 6. CDR3 length equals 15 residues. Germline V CDR1 and CDR2: MNHEY, SMNVEV (reference sequence). The CDR3 DNA reads TGTGCCAGCAGTTTGTACCGGGACAGGGGATCACCCCTCCACTTT. Protein sequence: CASSLYRDRGSPLHF.

CDR3 residues: CAWSPEGTYNSPLHF. DNA for the CDR3: TGTGCCTGGAGTCCGGAGGGGACCTATAATTCACCCCTCCACTTT. This chain joins TRBV30 and TRBJ1-6, with D maybe TRBD1 (5 bases). CDR3 length: 15 amino acids. Between the trimmed V and J ends, which lost 2 bases and 2 bases, there was a span of 10 bases. Looked up from germline, CDR1 is GTSNPN and CDR2 is SVGIG (reference sequence).

In this sample, this clonotype turned up once. The CDR3: CASSLVGGRVHEQYF. DNA for the CDR3: TGTGCCAGCAGCTTAGTGGGGGGCAGGGTCCACGAGCAGTACTTC. The chain uses TRBV7-9 and TRBJ2-7; D tentatively reads TRBD1 or TRBD2 (6 bases each). V was cut by 1 base and J by 5 bases, with 15 bases left in between. The germline gives CDR1 SEHNR, CDR2 FQNEAQ (reference sequence). This CDR3 has 15 residues.

CDR3 DNA: TGCAGTGCGGCGACAGGGGGCGTTACTGAAGCTTTCTTT. Its translation: CSAATGGVTEAFF. The rearrangement uses TRBV20-1 and TRBJ1-1; the match to TRBD1 covers 10 bases. The V gene's germline CDR1 is DFQATT and CDR2 SNEGSKA (reference sequence). The CDR3 totals 13 residues. J lost 5 bases, V lost 6 bases, and 6 bases had no gene match.

This clonotype was seen a few times. Here the CDR3 reads CASSLERGNVVGQPQHF. The CDR3 coding sequence is TGTGCCAGCAGCTTGGAGCGGGGAAACGTGGTGGGTCAGCCCCAGCATTTT. The chain couples TRBV5-6 to TRBJ1-5; D ambiguous. The CDR3 is made up of 17 amino acids. Between the trimmed V and J ends, which lost 0 bases and 6 bases, there was a span of 19 bases. CDR1 is SGHDT and CDR2 is YYEEEE in the germline V gene.

This chain uses TRBV20-1 with TRBJ2-3; D is possibly TRBD2 (5 bases). CDR3 length equals 15 residues. V lost 1 base to trimming and J lost 0 bases, with 11 bases between them. CDR1 DFQATT and CDR2 SNEGSKA come from the germline V gene (reference sequence). The CDR3 region has the DNA TGCAGTGCTAGAGGCCGACTATATAGCACAGATACGCAGTATTTT. Translated, it gives CSARGRLYSTDTQYF.

This chain links TRBV2 with TRBJ2-5; either TRBD1 or TRBD2 may fit D (5 bases each). CDR1 is SNHLY, CDR2 FYNNEI, per germline. This CDR3 has 15 amino acids. Trimming took 0 bases from V and 4 from J, leaving 12 bases between them. Written as DNA, the CDR3 is TGTGCCAGCAGTGAAGCGCGGGCAGGGCGAGAGACCCAGTACTTC. Amino acids: CASSEARAGRETQYF.

The CDR3 loop reads CASSKSNEQFF. CDR3 bases: TGTGCCAGCAGTAAGAGCAATGAGCAGTTCTTC. This sequence joins TRBV2 and TRBJ2-1, with no clear D. CDR1 and CDR2 from the germline V gene are SNHLY and FYNNEI. There are 11 residues in the CDR3. V gave up 5 bases and J gave up 6 bases, with 5 bases separating them.

The chain employs TRBV20-1 and TRBJ2-4; 9 bases line up with TRBD2. The trim removed 0 bases at V and 6 bases at J, leaving 6 bases unmatched. This CDR3 has 15 amino acids. Looked up from germline, CDR1 is DFQATT and CDR2 is SNEGSKA (reference sequence). The CDR3 loop is CSARDGAGGGNIQYF. CDR3 DNA sequence: TGCAGTGCTAGAGATGGAGCGGGGGGTGGAAACATTCAGTACTTC.

The chain is built from TRBV7-6 and TRBJ2-7, with 9 bases aligning to TRBD1. Germline lookup yields CDR1 SGHVS and CDR2 FNYEAQ. The V and J ends lost 6 bases and 6 bases, in that order; junction bases with no gene match: 9. CDR3 size: 14 residues. CDR3 region: CASSLGQGIIEQYF. DNA for the CDR3: TGTGCCAGCAGTCTCGGACAGGGGATCATCGAGCAGTACTTC.

The rearrangement links TRBV20-1 to TRBJ2-3; D is uncertain. This CDR3 region has 14 residues. V dropped 5 bases and J dropped 1 base, with 13 bases sitting between them. Germline-derived CDR1 and CDR2 are DFQATT and SNEGSKA (reference sequence). In DNA form, the CDR3 reads TGCAGTGCTCGAACTAATCGAGGCACAGATACGCAGTATTTT. This gives the protein CSARTNRGTDTQYF.

This clonotype was found once. The chain carries TRBV5-4 and TRBJ2-7, with D perhaps TRBD2 (6 bases). Between the trimmed V and J ends, which lost 4 bases and 7 bases, there was a span of 21 bases. This CDR3 has 15 amino acids. Germline V CDR1 and CDR2: SGHNT, YYREEE (reference sequence). The CDR3 nucleotides read TGTGCCAGCAGCGGGGGTGGGACTGCTACGCGGGAGCAGTACTTC. Translation: CASSGGGTATREQYF.

The chain has TRBV5-1 and TRBJ2-5; 8 bases match TRBD2. After removal of 0 bases from V and 0 bases from J, the junction contained 4 bases not matched to a gene. CDR1 is SGHRS and CDR2 is YFSETQ in the germline V gene. The CDR3 consists of 16 residues. CDR3 residues: CASSLEVAGYQETQYF. CDR3 nucleotide sequence: TGCGCCAGCAGCTTGGAAGTAGCGGGGTACCAAGAGACCCAGTACTTC.